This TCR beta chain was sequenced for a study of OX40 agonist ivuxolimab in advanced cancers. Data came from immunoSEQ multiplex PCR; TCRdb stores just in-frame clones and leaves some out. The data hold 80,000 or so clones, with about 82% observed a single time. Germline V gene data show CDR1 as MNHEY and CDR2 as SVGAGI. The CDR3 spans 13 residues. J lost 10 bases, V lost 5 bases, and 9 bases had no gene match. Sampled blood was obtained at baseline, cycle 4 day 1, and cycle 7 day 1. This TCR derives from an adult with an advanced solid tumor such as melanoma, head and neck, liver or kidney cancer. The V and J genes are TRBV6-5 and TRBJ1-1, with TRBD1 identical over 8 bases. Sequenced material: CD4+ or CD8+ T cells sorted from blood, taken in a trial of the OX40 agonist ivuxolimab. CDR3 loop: CASSDDGTGGAFF. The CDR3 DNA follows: TGTGCCAGCAGTGATGACGGGACAGGAGGAGCTTTCTTT.